These 2 T cell receptor beta chains were all obtained from the same sample, sequenced in a study of blood T cell repertoires in COVID-19. Assay: immunoSEQ multiplex PCR; the TCRdb copy retains only in-frame clones and omits some. Here the sample spans 200,000 to 250,000 clones, approximately 89% being singletons. The sequencing sample was made of peripheral blood. These receptors were taken from a woman in her forties with acute or convalescent COVID-19.

V usage is TRBV30 and J usage is TRBJ1-1, with TRBD1 matching over 8 bases. Looked up from germline, CDR1 is GTSNPN and CDR2 is SVGIG (reference sequence). This CDR3 comprises 12 residues. V lost 4 bases and J lost 11; bases outside the gene matches: 9. The CDR3 sequence: CAWTRSTGDAFF. The CDR3 bases are TGTGCCTGGACCCGATCGACAGGGGACGCTTTCTTT.

The rearrangement links TRBV5-1 to TRBJ1-1; unclear D gene. The CDR3 covers 13 residues. V was cut by 6 bases and J by 1 base, with 10 bases left in between. The V gene's germline CDR1 is SGHRS and CDR2 YFSETQ. CDR3: CASTQRGNTEAFF. CDR3 DNA sequence: TGCGCCAGCACACAACGGGGGAACACTGAAGCTTTCTTT.